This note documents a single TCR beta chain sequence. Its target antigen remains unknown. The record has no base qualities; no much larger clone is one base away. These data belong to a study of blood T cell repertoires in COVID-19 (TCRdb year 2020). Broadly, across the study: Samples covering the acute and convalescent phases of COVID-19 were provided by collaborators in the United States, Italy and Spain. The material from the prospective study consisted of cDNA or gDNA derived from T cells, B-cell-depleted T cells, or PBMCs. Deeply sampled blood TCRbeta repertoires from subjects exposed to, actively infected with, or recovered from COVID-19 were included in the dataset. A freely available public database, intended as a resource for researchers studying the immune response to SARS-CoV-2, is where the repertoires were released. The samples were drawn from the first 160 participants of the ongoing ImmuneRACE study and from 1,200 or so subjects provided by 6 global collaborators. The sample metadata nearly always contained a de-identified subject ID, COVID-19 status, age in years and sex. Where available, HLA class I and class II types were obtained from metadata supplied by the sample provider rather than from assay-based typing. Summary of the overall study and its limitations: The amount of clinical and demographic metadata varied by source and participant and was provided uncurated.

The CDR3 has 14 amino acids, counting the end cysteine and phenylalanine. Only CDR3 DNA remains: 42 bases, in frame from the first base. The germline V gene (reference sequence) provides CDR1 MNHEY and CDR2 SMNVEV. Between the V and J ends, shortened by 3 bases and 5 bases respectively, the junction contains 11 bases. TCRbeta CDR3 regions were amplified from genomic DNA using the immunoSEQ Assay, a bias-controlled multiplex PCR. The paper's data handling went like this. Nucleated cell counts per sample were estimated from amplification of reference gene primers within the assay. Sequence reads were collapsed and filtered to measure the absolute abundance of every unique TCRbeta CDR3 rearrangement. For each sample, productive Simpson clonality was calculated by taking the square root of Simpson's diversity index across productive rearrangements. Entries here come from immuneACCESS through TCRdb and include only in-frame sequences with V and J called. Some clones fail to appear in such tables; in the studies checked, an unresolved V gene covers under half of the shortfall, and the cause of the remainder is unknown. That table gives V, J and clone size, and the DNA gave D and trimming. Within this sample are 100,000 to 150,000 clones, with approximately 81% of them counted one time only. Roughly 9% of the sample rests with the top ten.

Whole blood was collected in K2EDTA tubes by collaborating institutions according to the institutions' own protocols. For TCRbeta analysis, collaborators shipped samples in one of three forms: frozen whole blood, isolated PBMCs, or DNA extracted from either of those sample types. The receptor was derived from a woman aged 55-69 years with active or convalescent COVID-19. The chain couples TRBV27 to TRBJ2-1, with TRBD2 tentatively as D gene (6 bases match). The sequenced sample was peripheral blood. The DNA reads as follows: TGTGCCAGCAGTTTGACCGGGAGAGACAATGAGCAGTTCTTC. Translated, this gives CASSLTGRDNEQFF.